Sequencing of this TCR beta chain was carried out in a study of blood T cells in healthy people across ages. On this clonotype: The antigen is not known. Possible read error: a much larger clone is one base away.

A second roughly 7 to 11 cycle PCR used barcoded and J-beta primers. Every cDNA molecule bore a tag from a template-switch adaptor containing 12 random nucleotides. All samples gave at least 2.5 million CDR3-containing paired-end reads. TCRdb re-analysed the 5' RACE reads in MiXCR, keeping a single row per CDR3 protein. The table has approximately 1.5 million distinct CDR3 sequences, about 35% seen once; the top ten hold 11%. Study outcomes and limitations: It was held that the diversity estimates obtained from one million T cells were underestimates.

The sequenced sample was blood. The TCR sequence derives from a woman aged 30 to 39 in good health.

CDR3 in amino acids: CSVEGLVDGGYEQYF. The CDR3 bases are TGCAGCGTTGAAGGCCTAGTGGACGGGGGGTACGAGCAGTACTTC. The chain joins TRBV29-1 to TRBJ2-5; 7 bases are shared with TRBD2. The J call may be mistaken, given a closer DNA end match to TRBJ2-7. CDR3 length equals 15 residues. The germline gives CDR1 SQVTM, CDR2 ANQGSEA.